The present T cell receptor (beta chain) was sequenced within a study of radiotherapy plus CTLA-4 blockade in lung cancer. Comments on this clone: The antigen is undetermined.

TCRdb's table, derived via immunoSEQ multiplex PCR, lists solely in-frame clones and lacks some. The sample carries some 90,000 clones, 86% recorded once. V lost 0 bases, J lost 0 bases, and 8 bases lay in between. CDR1 is SGHTA and CDR2 is FQGNSA in the germline V gene. The CDR3 length is 15 residues. Study results and caveats: Once radiotherapy plus ipilimumab had been given, TCR clones derived from tumor expanded in blood.

The source material was peripheral blood, sampled from a patient treated with radiotherapy plus ipilimumab. This clonotype originated in a human donor with non-small cell lung cancer who had a partial response to radiotherapy plus ipilimumab. The chain links TRBV7-2 to TRBJ1-1; the D is unclear. CDR3 sequence (DNA): TGTGCCAGCAGCTTAGCTGACGGGTTGAACACTGAAGCTTTCTTT. This translates into CASSLADGLNTEAFF.